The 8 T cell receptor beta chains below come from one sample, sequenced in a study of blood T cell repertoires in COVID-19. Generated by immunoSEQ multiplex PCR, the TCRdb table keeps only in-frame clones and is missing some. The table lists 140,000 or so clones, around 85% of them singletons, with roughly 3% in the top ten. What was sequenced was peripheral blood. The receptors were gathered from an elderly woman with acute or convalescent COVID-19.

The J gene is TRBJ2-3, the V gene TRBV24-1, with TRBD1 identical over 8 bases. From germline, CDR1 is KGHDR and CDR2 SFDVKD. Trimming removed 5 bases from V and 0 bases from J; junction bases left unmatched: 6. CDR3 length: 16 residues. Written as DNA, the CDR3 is TGTGCCACCAGTGGGGGACAGGAGACTAGCACAGATACGCAGTATTTT. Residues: CATSGGQETSTDTQYF.

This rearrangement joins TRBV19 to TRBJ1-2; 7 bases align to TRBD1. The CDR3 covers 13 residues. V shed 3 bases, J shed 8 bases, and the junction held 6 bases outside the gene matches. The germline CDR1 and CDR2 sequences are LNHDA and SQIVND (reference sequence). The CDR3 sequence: CASSIRGDVGYTF. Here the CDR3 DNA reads TGTGCCAGTAGTATCAGGGGGGACGTCGGCTACACCTTC.

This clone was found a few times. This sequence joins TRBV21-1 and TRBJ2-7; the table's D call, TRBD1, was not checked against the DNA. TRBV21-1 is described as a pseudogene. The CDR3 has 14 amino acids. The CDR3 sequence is CASSPGQGIGEQYF. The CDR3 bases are TGTGCCAGCAGCCCGGGACAGGGAATAGGTGAGCAGTACTTC.

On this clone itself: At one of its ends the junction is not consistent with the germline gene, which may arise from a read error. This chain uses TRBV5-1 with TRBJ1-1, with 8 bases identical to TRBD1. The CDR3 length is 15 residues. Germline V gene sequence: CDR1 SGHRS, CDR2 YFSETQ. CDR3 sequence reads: CASRLGQALATEAFF. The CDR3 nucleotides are TGCGCCAGCAGGTTGGGACAGGCGCTGGCCACTGAAGCTTTCTTT.

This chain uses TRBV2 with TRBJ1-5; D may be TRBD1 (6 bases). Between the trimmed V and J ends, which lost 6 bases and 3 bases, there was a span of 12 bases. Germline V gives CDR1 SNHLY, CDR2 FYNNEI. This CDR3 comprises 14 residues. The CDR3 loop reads CASRPTGFNQPQHF. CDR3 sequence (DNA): TGTGCCAGCAGACCAACAGGGTTCAATCAGCCCCAGCATTTT.

DNA for the CDR3: TGCGCCAGCAGCGGGACTAGCGGGGGGCTTAGCACAGATACGCAGTATTTT. This gives the protein CASSGTSGGLSTDTQYF. The chain recombines TRBV5-1 with TRBJ2-3, with 15 bases matching TRBD2. This CDR3 spans 17 amino acids. V lost 4 bases to trimming and J lost 0 bases; unmatched junction nucleotides: 3. Germline-derived CDR1 and CDR2 are SGHRS and YFSETQ.

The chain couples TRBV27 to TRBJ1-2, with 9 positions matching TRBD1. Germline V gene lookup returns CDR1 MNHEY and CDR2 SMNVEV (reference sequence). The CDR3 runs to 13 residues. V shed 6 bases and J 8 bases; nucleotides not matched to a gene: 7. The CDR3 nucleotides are TGTGCCAGCAGAACGGGACAGGGTGGGGGCTACACCTTC. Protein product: CASRTGQGGGYTF.

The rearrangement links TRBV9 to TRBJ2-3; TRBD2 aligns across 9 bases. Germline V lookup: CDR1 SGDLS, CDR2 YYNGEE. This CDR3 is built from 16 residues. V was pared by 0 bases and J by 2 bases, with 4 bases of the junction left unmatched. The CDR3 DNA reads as TGTGCCAGCAGCGTAGGCGGGGGGGCCGCCACAGATACGCAGTATTTT. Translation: CASSVGGGAATDTQYF.